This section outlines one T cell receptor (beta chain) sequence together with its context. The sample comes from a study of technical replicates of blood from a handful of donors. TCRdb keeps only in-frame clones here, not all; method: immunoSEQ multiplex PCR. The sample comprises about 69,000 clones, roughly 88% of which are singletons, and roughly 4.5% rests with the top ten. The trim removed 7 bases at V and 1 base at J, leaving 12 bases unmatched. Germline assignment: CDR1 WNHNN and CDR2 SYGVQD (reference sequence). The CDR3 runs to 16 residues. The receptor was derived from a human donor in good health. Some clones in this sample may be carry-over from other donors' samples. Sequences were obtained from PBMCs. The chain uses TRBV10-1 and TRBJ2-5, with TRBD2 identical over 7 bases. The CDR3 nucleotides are TGCGCCAGCAACATGGGAGGGTTCGCCGGCCAAGAGACCCAGTACTTC. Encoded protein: CASNMGGFAGQETQYF.